A single sample is the source of the 20 T cell receptor beta chains below, sequenced in a study of blood T cell repertoires in COVID-19. Here immunoSEQ multiplex PCR was the method, and the copy in TCRdb shows in-frame clones only, minus some. This table has 350,000 to 450,000 clones, about 89% appearing once. The source material was peripheral blood. The origin of the receptors is a woman in her forties with COVID-19, enrolled during active disease.

The CDR3 is CASRSQENTEAFF. The CDR3 bases are TGTGCCAGCAGGTCACAGGAGAACACTGAAGCTTTCTTT. The V and J genes are TRBV9 and TRBJ1-1, with D perhaps TRBD1 (5 bases). The CDR3 spans 13 residues. Germline CDR1 reads SGDLS; CDR2 reads YYNGEE. Trimming took 5 bases from V and 1 from J, leaving 9 bases between them.

Written as DNA, the CDR3 is TGTGCCAGCAGCTTGTTAGGGACTAGCGGGATCAATGAGCAGTTCTTC. Residues: CASSLLGTSGINEQFF. The rearrangement links TRBV5-4 to TRBJ2-1, with 13 bases lining up with TRBD2. This CDR3 is 16 amino acids long. Per germline, CDR1 SGHNT and CDR2 YYREEE (reference sequence). J gave up 6 bases and V 1 base, and 4 bases lay outside the gene matches.

The chain combines TRBV9 with TRBJ2-2; TRBD2 is a possible D gene (5 bases). This CDR3 contains 14 residues. Trimming removed 4 bases from V and 0 bases from J, with 7 bases in between. Germline CDR1 is SGDLS and CDR2 is YYNGEE. CDR3 in amino acids: CASSKTTNTGELFF. Written as DNA, the CDR3 is TGTGCCAGCAGCAAGACTACGAACACCGGGGAGCTGTTTTTT.

The chain carries TRBV28 and TRBJ1-5; a possible D gene is TRBD1 (6 bases). CDR1 and CDR2 from the germline V gene are MDHEN and SYDVKM. The length of the CDR3 is 17 residues. V dropped 3 bases and J dropped 2 bases, with 17 bases sitting between them. The DNA for the CDR3 is TGTGCCAGCAGTTTCGGTTGGGGGCAAGGAGGCAATCAGCCCCAGCATTTT. Protein: CASSFGWGQGGNQPQHF.

J is TRBJ1-2 and V is TRBV28; possibly TRBD1 for D (6 bases). The CDR3 is made up of 14 amino acids. The germline CDR1 and CDR2 sequences are MDHEN and SYDVKM. V lost 2 bases to trimming and J lost 3 bases, with 10 bases between them. The CDR3 protein is CASSLNRVDYGYTF. The DNA of the CDR3 is TGTGCCAGCAGTTTAAACAGGGTAGACTATGGCTACACCTTC.

V usage is TRBV7-9 and J usage is TRBJ2-7; the match to TRBD1 covers 9 bases. J was trimmed by 2 bases and V by 6 bases; bases with no gene match: 5. The length of the CDR3 is 14 residues. CDR1 and CDR2 (germline): SEHNR, FQNEAQ (reference sequence). The CDR3 nucleotides read TGTGCCAGCAGTTCCGGGGACAGGGCCTACGAGCAGTACTTC. Its protein product is CASSSGDRAYEQYF.

This clone appeared a few times. The J gene is TRBJ1-2, the V gene TRBV27, with 8 bases fitting TRBD1. The ends lost 8 bases at V and 6 bases at J; junction bases unmatched: 5. The germline V gene has CDR1 MNHEY and CDR2 SMNVEV (reference sequence). The CDR3 loop spans 12 amino acids. The CDR3 DNA sequence: TGTGCCAGCCTGGACAGGGTGAATGGCTACACCTTC. Protein: CASLDRVNGYTF.

The gene calls are TRBV7-3 and TRBJ2-7, with D perhaps matching TRBD1 (7 bases). Germline V gene data show CDR1 as SGHTA and CDR2 as FQGTGA. This CDR3 contains 14 residues. With 6 bases removed from V and 2 bases from J, the gap between germline ends came to 14 bases. Here the CDR3 DNA reads TGTGCCAGCAGTCAGGGGGGCCCCCCCTACGAGCAGTACTTC. It translates to CASSQGGPPYEQYF.

The chain links TRBV7-3 to TRBJ2-3; 7 nucleotides match TRBD2. The V gene end was trimmed by 4 bases and the J gene end by 2 bases; junction bases not matched to a gene: 6. This CDR3 comprises 15 residues. CDR1 and CDR2 from the germline V gene are SGHTA and FQGTGA. Written as DNA, the CDR3 is TGTGCCAGCAGCTCCCAAGCGGGACCCACAGATACGCAGTATTTT. Its protein is CASSSQAGPTDTQYF.

The chain employs TRBV7-2 and TRBJ1-6, with D perhaps matching TRBD1 (5 bases). The CDR3 totals 13 residues. Trimming shortened V by 3 bases and J by 11 bases, and 11 bases separated the two germline ends. The germline gives CDR1 SGHTA, CDR2 FQGNSA. CDR3 coding DNA: TGTGCCAGCAGCTTGGCGGAGGGGACACCCCTCCACTTT. Its protein product is CASSLAEGTPLHF.

Points on this clone: One junction end disagrees with the germline gene, perhaps due to a read error. This chain links TRBV10-2 with TRBJ1-2; possibly TRBD1 for D (6 bases). CDR1 is WSHSY and CDR2 is SAAADI in the germline V gene. This CDR3 contains 13 residues. In nucleotides, the CDR3 is TGCGCCAGCAGCGAGTGGGGGCGCGATGGCTACACCTTC. Encoded protein: CASSEWGRDGYTF.

This chain joins TRBV28 and TRBJ1-1, with 10 nucleotides matching TRBD1. V shed 6 bases, J shed 11 bases, and the junction held 9 bases outside the gene matches. Germline lookup yields CDR1 MDHEN and CDR2 SYDVKM. The CDR3 runs 13 residues. The CDR3: CASSLPDRGAAFF. In DNA, the CDR3 is TGTGCCAGCAGCCTACCGGACAGGGGGGCGGCTTTCTTT.

This clone was counted only a few times. The genes are TRBV12-5 and TRBJ2-7; 10 bases match TRBD1. Germline CDR1 and CDR2: LGHNT and FRNRAP. V lost 6 bases and J lost 2; bases outside the gene matches: 4. The CDR3 totals 14 residues. CDR3 in DNA: TGTGCTAGTGGGGAGACAGGGGGCCCCTACGAGCAGTACTTC. Residues: CASGETGGPYEQYF. Complete variable domain (other parts from reference TRBV12-5 and TRBJ2-7): DARVTQTPRHKVTEMGQEVTMRCQPILGHNTVFWYRQTMMQGLELLAYFRNRAPLDDSGMPKDRFSAEMPDATLATLKIQPSEPRDSAVYFCASGETGGPYEQYFGPGTRLTVT.

The J gene is TRBJ1-2, the V gene TRBV28, with D perhaps TRBD1 (6 bases). V lost 5 bases, J lost 4 bases, and 17 bases lay in between. Germline V gene data show CDR1 as MDHEN and CDR2 as SYDVKM. The CDR3 contains 15 residues. CDR3 sequence: CASSIHRQVSYGYTF. DNA of the CDR3: TGTGCCAGCAGTATACACCGACAGGTCAGCTATGGCTACACCTTC.

This chain links TRBV5-1 with TRBJ1-3; D is uncertain. The CDR3 consists of 14 residues. Germline CDR1 is SGHRS and CDR2 is YFSETQ. V was trimmed by 2 bases and J by 3 bases, leaving 9 bases between them. The CDR3 loop is CASSFSGNGNTIYF. The CDR3 nucleotides are TGCGCCAGCAGCTTTAGCGGTAATGGAAACACCATATATTTT.

The CDR3 nucleotides are TGTGCCATCAGCTCAGGGGGGAACACTGAAGCTTTCTTT. It yields the protein CAISSGGNTEAFF. This rearrangement joins TRBV10-3 to TRBJ1-1; 7 positions match TRBD1. V lost 6 bases, J lost 1 base, and 2 bases stayed unmatched. Germline V lookup: CDR1 ENHRY, CDR2 SYGVKD. The CDR3 spans 13 residues.

The V call is TRBV30, the J call TRBJ1-5, with D perhaps matching TRBD1 (6 bases). Trimming stripped 3 bases from V and 4 bases from J, with 10 bases between. This CDR3 comprises 13 residues. Germline V gene lookup returns CDR1 GTSNPN and CDR2 SVGIG (reference sequence). The CDR3 protein is CAWRDRSNQPQHF. CDR3 nucleotide sequence: TGTGCCTGGAGAGACAGGAGTAATCAGCCCCAGCATTTT.

The chain links TRBV18 to TRBJ1-6; unclear D gene. This CDR3 contains 17 residues. Germline assignment: CDR1 KGHSH and CDR2 LQKENI. Trimming shortened V by 0 bases and J by 1 base, and 10 bases separated the two germline ends. The CDR3 spells CASSPPNGASYNSPLHF. DNA for the CDR3: TGTGCCAGCTCACCACCGAATGGAGCGTCCTATAATTCACCCCTCCACTTT.

The rearrangement joins TRBV7-8 to TRBJ1-1, with unresolved D. The CDR3 length is 14 residues. Germline V gives CDR1 SGHVS, CDR2 FQNEAQ. The V and J ends lost 5 bases and 1 base respectively, with 11 bases between them. In nucleotides, the CDR3 is TGTGCCAGCAGCAATTCACGAGAGAACACTGAAGCTTTCTTT. Encoded protein: CASSNSRENTEAFF.

The rearrangement uses TRBV7-2 and TRBJ1-6; D may be TRBD1 (5 bases). Trimming removed 11 bases at V and 2 bases at J, with 13 bases between. The CDR3 loop spans 14 amino acids. The germline CDR1 and CDR2 sequences are SGHTA and FQGNSA. The DNA of the CDR3 is TGTGCCTGCCGCCCAGGGACCTATAATTCACCCCTCCACTTT. This encodes CACRPGTYNSPLHF.